The rows below give T cell receptor beta chains drawn from one sample of a study of monozygotic twins with inflammatory bowel disease. TCRdb re-called the 5' RACE reads and gives one entry per CDR3 protein, without DNA. The table for this sample gives some 170,000 distinct CDR3 sequences. Sequencing input: blood. The receptors come from a human donor with ulcerative colitis or Crohn's disease, or a healthy co-twin of an affected twin (not recorded which). Both conserved end residues are part of each CDR3.

J | V | CDR3
TRBJ2-4 | TRBV6-5 | CASNGASGSQGKNIQYF
TRBJ2-1 | TRBV7-3 | CASSHGTSGRGGYNEQFF
TRBJ1-5 | TRBV7-3 | CASSLGHRQPQHF
TRBJ1-1 | TRBV10-3 | CAISGRDLSTEAFF
TRBJ2-7 | TRBV29-1 | CSVGSGRHEQYF
TRBJ2-2 | TRBV5-5 | CASSPGRRTGELFF
TRBJ2-7 | TRBV18 | CASSPPGLATYEQYF
TRBJ2-6 | TRBV28 | CASSSPGTGSGANVLTF
TRBJ2-7 | TRBV5-6 | CASSRDPSGEQYF
TRBJ2-2 | TRBV18 | CASSRLAGQNTGELFF
TRBJ2-1 | TRBV12-3/TRBV12-4 | CASSMYNEQFF
TRBJ1-1 | TRBV6-5 | CASSYEGLPTVNTEAFF
TRBJ1-5 | TRBV9 | CASSADINQPQHF
TRBJ1-6 | TRBV12-3/TRBV12-4 | CATRQDNSPLHF
TRBJ1-5 | TRBV29-1 | CSAGDRDQPQHF
TRBJ2-1 | TRBV19 | CASSRREAGGRNEQFF
TRBJ1-5 | TRBV7-8 | CASSSRLQLNQPQHF
TRBJ2-5 | TRBV12-3/TRBV12-4 | CASSLAMGGVWMETQYF
TRBJ1-2 | TRBV7-6 | CASSLGRQGTARYTF
TRBJ2-1 | TRBV29-1 | CSVEDPGTSGRGSYNEQFF
TRBJ2-5 | TRBV25-1 | CASSVASGIKETQYF
TRBJ2-7 | TRBV5-4 | CASSQRSGRSIYEQYF
TRBJ2-7 | TRBV15 | CATSTVTFGEQYF
TRBJ1-2 | TRBV6-5 | CASSYSAGGGYGYTF
TRBJ2-3 | TRBV10-3 | CAIRGTATGHTDTQYF
TRBJ2-1 | TRBV20-1 | CSASGTGDEQFF
TRBJ2-1 | TRBV7-9 | CASSPDGGSYNEQFF
TRBJ2-3 | TRBV11-3 | CASSSRQGAMADTQYF
TRBJ1-1 | TRBV19 | CASSIVPLLGGRTEAFF
TRBJ1-2 | TRBV28 | CASSRGQGAEYGYTF
TRBJ2-1 | TRBV20-1 | CSASEVRGSSDEQFF
TRBJ2-6 | TRBV5-4 | CASSLQGAGANVLTF
TRBJ2-7 | TRBV19 | CASSPAGTGSSYEQYF
TRBJ2-7 | TRBV28 | CASSLVRGHYEQYF
TRBJ2-1 | TRBV15 | CATSRDRASGRAVNEQFF
TRBJ2-6 | TRBV6-1 | CASTRRFSGANVLTF
TRBJ2-3 | TRBV11-3 | CASSQGWRERTDTQYF
TRBJ1-6 | TRBV3-1 | CASSLGTARPLHF
TRBJ1-5 | TRBV28 | CASRLGGPYSNQPQHF
TRBJ2-2 | TRBV11-1 | CASSFDLSWGREHTGELFF
TRBJ2-3 | TRBV25-1 | CASARSGRGTDTQYF
TRBJ2-1 | TRBV7-9 | CASSPPAAQHNEQFF
TRBJ2-7 | TRBV27 | CASSLGLGNTPYEQYF
TRBJ1-1 | TRBV29-1 | CSVRRGYTEAFF
TRBJ1-1 | TRBV5-1 | CASSSGQPNTEAFF
TRBJ1-4 | TRBV20-1 | CSARTGTGNEKLFF
TRBJ2-7 | TRBV5-1 | CASSTGSGALYEQYF
TRBJ2-2 | TRBV12-3/TRBV12-4 | CASNIPRGTAFF
TRBJ2-7 | TRBV5-5 | CASSPRLAGSGEQYF
TRBJ1-1 | TRBV7-2 | CASSPRDRDTEAFF
TRBJ2-7 | TRBV7-2 | CASSGSRLGPYEQYF